One and the same sample provided the 19 T cell receptor beta chains below, sequenced in a study of control samples from healthy donors and cancer patients. Assay: immunoSEQ multiplex PCR; the TCRdb copy retains only in-frame clones and omits some. This sample has just over 150,000 clones, with roughly 94% found just once. The sample was blood. These receptor sequences come from a woman in her thirties or forties in good health.

This chain connects TRBV3-1 (or the pseudogene TRBV3-2) to TRBJ2-1; 10 nucleotides align to TRBD2. With 2 bases clipped from V and 7 bases from J, the junction kept 8 bases outside the gene matches. The V gene's germline CDR1 is LGHDT and CDR2 YNNKEL (reference sequence). The CDR3 has 16 residues. The DNA for the CDR3 is TGTGCCAGCAGCCAATCCAGCGGGAGGGCCTGGAATGAGCAGTTCTTC. Translating it yields CASSQSSGRAWNEQFF.

The chain has TRBV5-1 and TRBJ2-5; D is unclear. The CDR3 totals 14 residues. CDR1 and CDR2 (germline): SGHRS, YFSETQ. V gave up 0 bases and J gave up 2 bases, with 8 bases separating them. The CDR3 sequence is CASSLGYSQETQYF. For the CDR3, the DNA is TGCGCCAGCAGCTTGGGGTACTCGCAAGAGACCCAGTACTTC.

The V call is TRBV19, the J call TRBJ1-3, with TRBD1 matching 9 bases. The CDR3 has 15 amino acids. CDR1 is LNHDA, CDR2 SQIVND, per germline (reference sequence). With 6 bases clipped from V and 0 bases from J, the junction kept 3 bases outside the gene matches. CDR3: CASRLDRGSGNTIYF. CDR3 DNA: TGTGCCAGTAGATTGGACAGGGGCTCTGGAAACACCATATATTTT.

The chain carries TRBV30 and TRBJ2-5; D not certain. CDR3 length: 12 amino acids. CDR1 and CDR2 from the germline V gene are GTSNPN and SVGIG (reference sequence). Deletions cut 2 bases from V and 5 bases from J, with 9 bases between. CDR3 in amino acids: CAWSRSQETQYF. The CDR3 DNA sequence: TGTGCCTGGAGTCGCTCACAGGAGACCCAGTACTTC. Based on the CDR3 plus reference TRBV30 and TRBJ2-5, the full variable domain is SQTIHQWPATLVQPVGSPLSLECTVEGTSNPNLYWYRQAAGRGLQLLFYSVGIGQISSEVPQNLSASRPQDRQFILSSKKLLLSDSGFYLCAWSRSQETQYFGPGTRLLVL.

V and J are TRBV19 and TRBJ2-1; 8 bases align to TRBD1. The CDR3 length is 17 residues. J gave up 0 bases and V 4 bases, and 8 bases lay outside the gene matches. CDR1 is LNHDA and CDR2 is SQIVND in the germline V gene (reference sequence). In DNA, the CDR3 is TGTGCCAGTAGTAGCCAGGGGGACAGGTTCTCCTACAATGAGCAGTTCTTC. Translation: CASSSQGDRFSYNEQFF.

V gene TRBV5-5 combines with J gene TRBJ1-1; perhaps TRBD1 as D (6 bases). V was shortened by 5 bases and J by 4 bases, with 12 bases between the two germline ends. CDR3 length: 13 residues. Germline lookup yields CDR1 SGHKS and CDR2 YYEKEE (reference sequence). The CDR3 coding sequence is TGTGCCAGCAGTTCTCAGGGGCTCACTGAAGCTTTCTTT. Amino acids: CASSSQGLTEAFF.

The chain recombines TRBV30 with TRBJ1-4; D is uncertain. Trimming took 3 bases from V and 5 from J, leaving 7 bases between them. The CDR3 runs to 12 residues. From germline, CDR1 is GTSNPN and CDR2 SVGIG (reference sequence). For the CDR3, the DNA is TGTGCCTGGAGCCACAGAAATGAAAAACTGTTTTTT. It yields the protein CAWSHRNEKLFF. Filled out from reference TRBV30 and TRBJ1-4, the complete variable domain reads SQTIHQWPATLVQPVGSPLSLECTVEGTSNPNLYWYRQAAGRGLQLLFYSVGIGQISSEVPQNLSASRPQDRQFILSSKKLLLSDSGFYLCAWSHRNEKLFFGSGTQLSVL.

The rearrangement links TRBV11-2 to TRBJ1-1, with no clear D. The CDR3 spans 14 residues. Trimming shortened V by 5 bases and J by 1 base, and 11 bases separated the two germline ends. Germline values: CDR1 SGHAT, CDR2 FQNNGV. CDR3 coding DNA: TGTGCCAGCAGCCCGACAATTACGAACACTGAAGCTTTCTTT. Translating it yields CASSPTITNTEAFF.

The chain has TRBV3-1 (or the pseudogene TRBV3-2) and TRBJ1-1; tentative D call: TRBD1 (5 bases). Germline V gene data show CDR1 as LGHDT and CDR2 as YNNKEL (reference sequence). Trimming shortened V by 0 bases and J by 10 bases, and 9 bases separated the two germline ends. The CDR3 runs to 12 residues. As DNA, the CDR3 is TGTGCCAGCAGCCAAGAGGGTCAGGGAGCTTTCTTT. Its translation: CASSQEGQGAFF.

This sequence joins TRBV2 and TRBJ2-6; D uncertain. The germline V gene has CDR1 SNHLY and CDR2 FYNNEI. V lost 3 bases to trimming and J lost 0 bases, with 3 bases between them. This CDR3 comprises 14 residues. CDR3 residues: CASSERSGANVLTF. In DNA form, the CDR3 reads TGTGCCAGCAGTGAGCGCTCTGGGGCCAACGTCCTGACTTTC. The variable domain in full, completed from reference TRBV2 and TRBJ2-6, reads EPEVTQTPSHQVTQMGQEVILRCVPISNHLYFYWYRQILGQKVEFLVSFYNNEISEKSEIFDDQFSVERPDGSNFTLKIRSTKLEDSAMYFCASSERSGANVLTFGAGSRLTVL.

The V and J genes are TRBV30 and TRBJ1-6; D remains unclear. The V end was cut by 4 bases, the J end by 4 bases, with 14 bases between. In germline, CDR1 is GTSNPN, CDR2 SVGIG (reference sequence). The CDR3 contains 15 residues. The CDR3 sequence is CAWTPWGEYNSPLHF. In DNA form, the CDR3 reads TGTGCCTGGACCCCTTGGGGAGAATATAATTCACCCCTCCACTTT.

The sample holds one count of this clone. The gene calls are TRBV19 and TRBJ2-3; maybe TRBD1 (6 bases). Germline V gives CDR1 LNHDA, CDR2 SQIVND (reference sequence). This CDR3 has 16 amino acids. The germline V and J ends were trimmed by 4 bases and 7 bases, with 21 bases remaining between them. The CDR3, as DNA: TGTGCCAGTAGTAGCGGGTCAGCACAGGGAGTTAATACGCAGTATTTT. Its translation: CASSSGSAQGVNTQYF.

The chain couples TRBV12-3 or TRBV12-4 to TRBJ2-1; no firm D call. V was cut by 1 base and J by 4 bases, with 5 bases left in between. This CDR3 contains 13 residues. As DNA, the CDR3 is TGTGCCAGCAGTTTAGGGGATTACAATGAGCAGTTCTTC. It yields the protein CASSLGDYNEQFF.

The chain joins TRBV5-1 to TRBJ2-5, with D perhaps being TRBD1 or TRBD2 (6 bases each). The germline CDR1 and CDR2 sequences are SGHRS and YFSETQ. The length of the CDR3 is 16 residues. Trimming removed 0 bases from V and 6 bases from J, with 18 bases in between. In nucleotides, the CDR3 is TGCGCCAGCAGCTTGGAGACGAGGGGGGCCGGGAAGACCCAGTACTTC. Its protein product is CASSLETRGAGKTQYF.

The V gene is TRBV27, the J gene TRBJ2-3; tentatively, D is TRBD1 (5 bases). Germline loops: CDR1 MNHEY, CDR2 SMNVEV (reference sequence). The CDR3 loop spans 15 amino acids. Trimming cost V 7 bases and J 4 bases, with 18 bases left between them. CDR3 amino acids: CASTSLGGQADTQYF. The CDR3 bases are TGTGCCAGCACCTCCCTGGGTGGACAAGCAGATACGCAGTATTTT.

The rearrangement uses TRBV20-1 and TRBJ1-2; the D gene is possibly TRBD1 (5 bases). The germline V gene has CDR1 DFQATT and CDR2 SNEGSKA (reference sequence). The length of the CDR3 is 11 residues. Trimming left V 3 bases short and J 14 bases short, with 16 bases between. The CDR3 coding sequence is TGCAGTGCTAGCGGGGGGACCCTTGGTACCTTC. Amino acid sequence: CSASGGTLGTF.

The CDR3 sequence is CASSLAQGRYEQYF. CDR3 DNA sequence: TGCGCCAGCAGCTTGGCCCAGGGGAGATACGAGCAGTACTTC. V usage is TRBV5-1 and J usage is TRBJ2-7; TRBD1 is a possible D gene (6 bases). The CDR3 length is 14 residues. With 0 bases removed from V and 4 bases from J, the gap between germline ends came to 11 bases. The germline gives CDR1 SGHRS, CDR2 YFSETQ.

In this sample, this clone turned up once. The chain has TRBV2 and TRBJ2-1; D may be TRBD1 (6 bases). Germline CDR1 SNHLY, CDR2 FYNNEI. With 1 base removed from V and 4 bases from J, the gap between germline ends came to 8 bases. The CDR3 has 14 amino acids. CDR3 in DNA: TGTGCCAGCAGTGAAGGGACAGCATACAATGAGCAGTTCTTC. Protein product: CASSEGTAYNEQFF.

This sequence joins TRBV6-5 and TRBJ2-2; TRBD2 is a possible D gene (6 bases). The CDR3 is 15 residues long. Germline lookup yields CDR1 MNHEY and CDR2 SVGAGI. The germline V and J ends were trimmed by 5 bases and 3 bases, with 13 bases remaining between them. This CDR3 is CASSRGWGDTGELFF. CDR3 DNA sequence: TGTGCCAGCAGTCGAGGGTGGGGGGACACCGGGGAGCTGTTTTTT.